A selection of T cell receptor beta chains follows, all from one sample in a study of control samples from healthy donors and cancer patients. Repertoires were generated with immunoSEQ multiplex PCR, while TCRdb's copy carries only in-frame clones and drops some. Of 110,000 to 150,000 clones listed, around nine tenths are singletons. The source material was blood. These receptors all come from a man younger than 40 in good health. Each CDR3 is given with its conserved first and last residue. Only part of the rows carry a size: once, few, many, or a class if the clone is expanded.

V: TRBV3-1/TRBV3-2
size: -
CDR3: CASSHLSWGEPEQFF

V: TRBV4-3
size: -
CDR3: CASSQDPLSSNEQFF

V: TRBV6-2/TRBV6-3
size: -
CDR3: CASSYSWTAETYEQYF

V: TRBV24-1
size: -
CDR3: CATSDGPLSNQPQHF

V: TRBV11-3
size: few
CDR3: CASRKVSGDTQYF

V: TRBV4-1
size: -
CDR3: CASSQENRGRAGELFF

V: TRBV5-5
size: -
CDR3: CASSPGTGGYTANYGYTF

V: TRBV6-2/TRBV6-3
size: once
CDR3: CASSSRDRGRETQYF

V: TRBV7-2
size: -
CDR3: CASRPRDTLVLDEQFF

V: TRBV15
size: -
CDR3: CATSSFEGNEQFF

V: TRBV9
size: -
CDR3: CASSRTGNEKLFF

V: TRBV10-3
size: -
CDR3: CAISESTAGPNYNEQFF

V: TRBV6-4
size: -
CDR3: CASSVRTGTGYGYTF

V: TRBV7-2
size: few
CDR3: CASSLGKGRRGGLSGEQFF

V: TRBV20-1
size: -
CDR3: CSASPWRTQETQYF

V: TRBV12-3/TRBV12-4
size: -
CDR3: CASTDRRNQPQHF

V: TRBV6-4
size: few
CDR3: CASGQGDGNEQFF

V: TRBV24-1
size: -
CDR3: CATSDFMGRVYGYTF

V: TRBV24-1
size: -
CDR3: CATSDFKLAGVTDTQYF

V: TRBV12-5
size: once
CDR3: CASVTDSSYEQYF

V: TRBV18
size: -
CDR3: CASSPDLGQTNTGELFF

V: TRBV6-5
size: -
CDR3: CASRGSNQPQHF

V: TRBV3-1/TRBV3-2
size: -
CDR3: CASSHRRGGAGAYGEQYF

V: TRBV4-1
size: -
CDR3: CASSQGPNQPQHF

V: TRBV19
size: -
CDR3: CASSTGPRREHWVRGNTEAFF

V: TRBV11-2
size: -
CDR3: CASSAGLYPHNNEQFF

V: TRBV5-6
size: -
CDR3: CASSFGQGNYEQYF